The 27 T cell receptor beta chains below were found in one sample sequenced in a study of CD8 T cells in ankylosing spondylitis. TCRdb reprocessed the 5' RACE reads via MiXCR and lists one record per CDR3 protein. Among about 150,000 distinct CDR3 sequences, around 7.9% were seen once, and the ten largest hold roughly 12%. Sequenced: blood, either unsorted or a sorted T cell fraction (not recorded which). All receptors derive from a female donor with ankylosing spondylitis or in good health (not recorded which).

Ten or more counts support this clonotype. This chain joins TRBV7-3 and TRBJ2-5, with 8 bases aligning to TRBD2. The CDR3 runs to 15 residues. V was pared by 1 base and J by 4 bases, with 5 bases of the junction left unmatched. CDR1 and CDR2 from the germline V gene are SGHTA and FQGTGA. CDR3: CASSLKGLGVETQYF. DNA for the CDR3: TGTGCCAGCAGCTTAAAGGGACTAGGGGTAGAGACCCAGTACTTC.

Ten or more counts support this clonotype. The chain recombines TRBV7-2 with TRBJ1-4; 8 bases fit TRBD1. This CDR3 contains 13 residues. Germline trimming cut 7 bases from V and 4 bases from J; bases unmatched to any gene: 2. From germline, CDR1 is SGHTA and CDR2 FQGNSA. The CDR3 DNA sequence: TGTGCCAGCACCAGGGGGCTTAATGAAAAACTGTTTTTT. Its translation: CASTRGLNEKLFF.

This clonotype was recorded many times. The CDR3 coding sequence is TGTGCCAGCAGCGTACTAGGGGGCCGGAGAAATGAGCAGTTCTTC. Translated: CASSVLGGRRNEQFF. This chain joins TRBV7-2 and TRBJ2-1; 7 bases are shared with TRBD1. The CDR3 spans 15 residues. The germline gives CDR1 SGHTA, CDR2 FQGNSA. The trim removed 5 bases at V and 7 bases at J, leaving 11 bases unmatched.

This clonotype appeared many times. The J gene is TRBJ2-7, the V gene TRBV5-1; either TRBD1 or TRBD2 may fit D (6 bases each). Trimming took off 3 bases at V and 0 bases at J, with 16 bases between the two ends. This CDR3 comprises 16 residues. CDR1 and CDR2 (germline): SGHRS, YFSETQ. This chain's CDR3 is CASSSTRRGSSYEQYF. The CDR3 nucleotides are TGCGCCAGCAGCTCCACACGGAGGGGGAGCTCCTACGAGCAGTACTTC.

The table lists this clonotype with many counts. The chain combines TRBV30 with TRBJ1-4, with D perhaps matching TRBD1 (5 bases). This CDR3 region has 13 residues. The V end lost 1 base, the J end lost 8 bases, and 11 bases lay between the germline ends. CDR1 is GTSNPN and CDR2 is SVGIG in the germline V gene (reference sequence). The CDR3 DNA reads as TGTGCCTGGAGTGGGGACTCTGAGGAAAAACTGTTTTTT. This sequence encodes CAWSGDSEEKLFF.

The table lists this clonotype with many counts. V and J are TRBV5-1 and TRBJ2-2; D is undetermined. Germline V gene data show CDR1 as SGHRS and CDR2 as YFSETQ. The CDR3 consists of 14 residues. Trimming removed 0 bases at V and 5 bases at J, with 8 bases between. CDR3 protein: CASSLAELTGELFF. Here the CDR3 DNA reads TGCGCCAGCAGCTTGGCAGAATTAACCGGGGAGCTGTTTTTT.

This clonotype was seen many times. This rearrangement joins TRBV6-1 to TRBJ1-6, with 7 bases matching TRBD1. V gave up 6 bases and J gave up 9 bases; unmatched junction bases: 8. The CDR3 covers 14 residues. Germline CDR1 is MNHNS and CDR2 is SASEGT. CDR3 nucleotides: TGTGCCAGCAGGACAGAGACAGGGACTTCACCCCTCCACTTT. It is translated as CASRTETGTSPLHF.

This clonotype was found many times. This rearrangement joins TRBV10-3 to TRBJ2-3; perhaps TRBD1 as D (6 bases). Trimming shortened V by 3 bases and J by 1 base, and 17 bases separated the two germline ends. This CDR3 has 17 amino acids. Germline V gene lookup returns CDR1 ENHRY and CDR2 SYGVKD. CDR3 sequence reads: CAISEGDRPGGTDTQYF. As DNA, the CDR3 is TGTGCCATCAGTGAAGGCGACAGGCCGGGCGGCACAGATACGCAGTATTTT.

This clonotype was counted many times. The chain recombines TRBV5-1 with TRBJ2-7; 7 bases map to TRBD1. The V gene's germline CDR1 is SGHRS and CDR2 YFSETQ. V was pared by 3 bases and J by 6 bases, with 12 bases of the junction left unmatched. This CDR3 spans 15 amino acids. CDR3 loop: CASSSVPGQFREQYF. Written as DNA, the CDR3 is TGCGCCAGCAGCTCCGTCCCGGGACAGTTTCGCGAGCAGTACTTC.

This clonotype turned up a few times. The J gene is TRBJ2-7, the V gene TRBV2; possible D gene TRBD2, 7 bases. Trimming took 6 bases from V and 2 from J, leaving 17 bases between them. Germline V CDR1 and CDR2: SNHLY, FYNNEI. The CDR3 contains 15 residues. Written as DNA, the CDR3 is TGTGCCAGCAGAGACTTAAGGGGGGGCCCCTACGAGCAGTACTTC. Protein product: CASRDLRGGPYEQYF. Together with reference TRBV2 and TRBJ2-7, the CDR3 gives the full variable domain: EPEVTQTPSHQVTQMGQEVILRCVPISNHLYFYWYRQILGQKVEFLVSFYNNEISEKSEIFDDQFSVERPDGSNFTLKIRSTKLEDSAMYFCASRDLRGGPYEQYFGPGTRLTVT.

This clonotype was counted ten times or more. The chain recombines TRBV5-6 with TRBJ2-3, with no clear D. Germline V lookup: CDR1 SGHDT, CDR2 YYEEEE. The CDR3 sequence is 12 residues long. The germline V and J ends were trimmed by 4 bases and 0 bases, with 3 bases remaining between them. CDR3: CASSGSTDTQYF. In nucleotides, the CDR3 is TGTGCCAGCAGCGGAAGCACAGATACGCAGTATTTT.

At least ten counts were recorded for this clonotype. V and J are TRBV29-1 and TRBJ2-3, with D uncertain. Germline V gives CDR1 SQVTM, CDR2 ANQGSEA. The V end was cut by 2 bases, the J end by 2 bases, with 11 bases between. CDR3 size: 14 residues. CDR3 sequence reads: CSVEPPGYTDTQYF. As DNA, the CDR3 is TGCAGCGTTGAACCCCCCGGCTACACAGATACGCAGTATTTT.

V gene TRBV7-9 combines with J gene TRBJ2-3, with D perhaps given as TRBD1 or TRBD2 (5 bases each). This CDR3 is 14 amino acids long. Trimming pared 5 bases from V and 2 bases from J, leaving 11 bases between. Germline-derived CDR1 and CDR2 are SEHNR and FQNEAQ (reference sequence). DNA of the CDR3: TGTGCCAGCAGCCGGGGACCATTCACAGATACGCAGTATTTT. Translated: CASSRGPFTDTQYF.

Only a few counts were recorded for this clonotype. The V and J genes are TRBV4-3 and TRBJ2-1, with TRBD1 as a possible D gene (5 bases). The V end was cut by 0 bases, the J end by 4 bases, with 10 bases between. Germline assignment: CDR1 LGHNA and CDR2 YSLEER. The CDR3 consists of 15 residues. The CDR3 DNA reads as TGCGCCAGCAGCCAAGAATCAGGGAATTACAATGAGCAGTTCTTC. Translation gives CASSQESGNYNEQFF.

CDR3 DNA sequence: TGTGCCAGCAGCTTAGGAATGCATGAGCAGTTCTTC. Residues: CASSLGMHEQFF. This chain joins TRBV7-9 and TRBJ2-1; D gene unclear. The V end lost 1 base, the J end lost 8 bases, and 6 bases lay between the germline ends. Germline CDR1 is SEHNR and CDR2 is FQNEAQ (reference sequence). The CDR3 covers 12 residues.

This clonotype was found a few times. The CDR3 here is CASSIDGGGLSYNEQFF. CDR3 nucleotides: TGTGCCAGTAGTATAGATGGCGGGGGGCTCTCCTACAATGAGCAGTTCTTC. This chain joins TRBV19 and TRBJ2-1, with 8 nucleotides matching TRBD2. Trimming took 0 bases from V and 0 from J; bases not matched to a gene: 4. The CDR3 has 17 residues. In germline, CDR1 is LNHDA, CDR2 SQIVND (reference sequence). Full variable domain (remainder filled in from reference TRBV19 and TRBJ2-1): DGGITQSPKYLFRKEGQNVTLSCEQNLNHDAMYWYRQDPGQGLRLIYYSQIVNDFQKGDIAEGYSVSREKKESFPLTVTSAQKNPTAFYLCASSIDGGGLSYNEQFFGPGTRLTVL.

This clonotype was observed at least ten times. The chain recombines TRBV19 with TRBJ1-5; 12 positions agree with TRBD1. V lost 6 bases to trimming and J lost 5 bases; unmatched junction nucleotides: 5. This CDR3 contains 15 residues. Germline CDR1 and CDR2: LNHDA and SQIVND (reference sequence). The CDR3 DNA reads TGTGCCAGTAGCCCGGGGACAGGGGGCCATCAGCCCCAGCATTTT. Its protein product is CASSPGTGGHQPQHF.

V usage is TRBV6-5 and J usage is TRBJ1-3, with D possibly being TRBD1 (6 bases). The germline V gene encodes CDR1 MNHEY and CDR2 SVGAGI. The CDR3 has 17 amino acids. V was trimmed by 0 bases and J by 0 bases, leaving 12 bases between them. CDR3 sequence (DNA): TGTGCCAGCAGTTACTCGGACAGCCCGAGCTCTGGAAACACCATATATTTT. Translating it yields CASSYSDSPSSGNTIYF.

Note on this clonotype: The conserved phenylalanine or tryptophan normally closing the CDR3 is absent here, so this likely arose from a read error. This sequence joins TRBV10-3 and TRBJ1-1, with D unclear. Germline values: CDR1 ENHRY, CDR2 SYGVKD. Trimming removed 8 bases at V and 0 bases at J, with 7 bases between. The CDR3 is 12 amino acids. The CDR3 DNA reads TGTGCCATCGGCAGCCTGAACACTGAAGCTTTCCTT. As protein: CAIGSLNTEAFL.

This clonotype was found a few times. This chain links TRBV4-2 with TRBJ1-2; TRBD1 agrees at 10 bases. Germline V CDR1 and CDR2: LGHNA, YNFKEQ. The V gene end was trimmed by 4 bases and the J gene end by 9 bases; junction bases not matched to a gene: 5. CDR3 length equals 13 residues. CDR3 amino acids: CASSRDRGPSYTF. The CDR3 coding sequence is TGTGCCAGCAGCCGCGACAGGGGGCCAAGCTACACCTTC.

This clonotype was seen many times. The genes are TRBV7-6 and TRBJ1-5, with D tentatively TRBD1 (5 bases). CDR1 is SGHVS, CDR2 FNYEAQ, per germline. The V end was cut by 1 base, the J end by 2 bases, with 9 bases between. The CDR3 is 15 residues long. The CDR3 region has the DNA TGTGCCAGCAGCTTAGGGGGGGGGGGCAATCAGCCCCAGCATTTT. It is translated as CASSLGGGGNQPQHF.

This clonotype was counted at least ten times. This chain uses TRBV20-1 with TRBJ1-5, with 8 bases fitting TRBD1. The CDR3 runs to 15 residues. V shed 5 bases and J 5 bases; nucleotides not matched to a gene: 11. Germline CDR1 reads DFQATT; CDR2 reads SNEGSKA (reference sequence). CDR3 region: CSAGGTGVGHQPQHF. The CDR3 nucleotides read TGCAGTGCTGGAGGGACAGGAGTTGGGCATCAGCCCCAGCATTTT.

On this clonotype itself: A much larger clone lies one base from this, so it may be a read error. The chain joins TRBV5-1 to TRBJ2-7; unclear D gene. The V end lost 0 bases, the J end lost 3 bases, and 10 bases lay between the germline ends. Per germline, CDR1 SGHRS and CDR2 YFSETQ. The CDR3 length is 14 residues. The CDR3 protein is CASSLVPVNYEQYF. The CDR3 bases are TGCGCCAGCAGCTTGGTTCCGGTGAACTACGAGCAGTACTTC.

This sequence joins TRBV18 and TRBJ1-1; D remains unclear. Trimming left V 0 bases short and J 0 bases short, with 17 bases between. Germline V CDR1 and CDR2: KGHSH, LQKENI. The CDR3 has 18 residues. CDR3 DNA: TGTGCCAGCTCACCACCCATAAGTCGGGCAAGGATGAACACTGAAGCTTTCTTT. Encoded protein: CASSPPISRARMNTEAFF.

This clonotype was observed a handful of times. The chain is built from TRBV7-2 and TRBJ1-1, with a weak D call TRBD1 (5 bases). There are 13 residues in the CDR3. Germline loops: CDR1 SGHTA, CDR2 FQGNSA. Trimming cost V 3 bases and J 6 bases, with 11 bases left between them. Here the CDR3 reads CASSFPRGPEAFF. The CDR3 region has the DNA TGTGCCAGCAGCTTTCCAAGGGGTCCTGAAGCTTTCTTT.

The chain carries TRBV12-3 or TRBV12-4 and TRBJ2-1; 11 positions agree with TRBD1. CDR3 length: 16 amino acids. Germline trimming cut 5 bases from V and 5 bases from J; bases unmatched to any gene: 8. The CDR3 sequence: CASSPQLGQGDNEQFF. In DNA, the CDR3 is TGTGCCAGCAGTCCCCAACTGGGACAGGGGGACAATGAGCAGTTCTTC.

This sequence joins TRBV3-1 and TRBJ2-1, with TRBD2 identical over 14 bases. CDR1 and CDR2 (germline): LGHDT, YNNKEL (reference sequence). The CDR3 has 18 amino acids. The CDR3 loop is CTIRGTSGGPSSYNEQFF. CDR3 DNA sequence: TGTACCATCAGAGGGACTAGCGGGGGCCCGAGCTCCTACAATGAGCAGTTCTTC.